This T cell receptor beta chain appears in the sequencing data of a study of graft-versus-host responses after intestinal transplantation (TCRdb year 2021). Study-wide context: Recipients received multivisceral, liver-intestinal, or isolated intestinal transplants. Bulk TCR-beta CDR3 sequencing was used to track graft-versus-host and host-versus-graft alloreactive T cell clones in the graft, circulation and bone marrow after intestinal transplantation. A peak of at least 4% donor T cells among recipient peripheral blood mononuclear cells was the definition used for donor T cell macrochimerism. To identify alloreactive clones, pre-transplant mixed lymphocyte reaction products were sequenced and then compared with unstimulated pre-transplant donor and recipient T cells. Rather than being sequenced by the commercial service, samples from three later patients were sequenced in-house on an Illumina MiSeq and processed with MiXCR. Every recipient was given anti-thymocyte globulin induction, then maintenance tacrolimus and steroids for 3 to 4 years. Of the 20 to 25 intestinal transplant recipients enrolled in the cohort, one of whom was a retransplant, 3 patients without pretransplant specimens were excluded. The full study reports these points: GvH clones turned up in recipient bone marrow, with some appearing earlier in ileal mucosa or blood, a pattern consistent with an intestinal mucosal origin. In the allografts of patients with donor T cell macrochimerism, GvH to HvG T cell clonal ratios were high. Conclusions were limited by the relatively low number and heterogeneity of intestinal transplant patients. Early after transplant, peak levels of circulating GvH clones were associated with declines in HvG clones.

Libraries were made using the immunoSEQ multiplex PCR assay. For most patients, genomic DNA was isolated with the Qiagen DNeasy Blood and Tissue Kit and sent frozen to Adaptive Biotechnologies for TCR sequencing. For most patients, high-throughput TCR-beta CDR3 sequencing of genomic DNA was performed by Adaptive Biotechnologies. The paper's processing steps were these. Adaptive's ImmunoSEQ software was the source of the TCR sequencing data for 18 patients, while a few other patients were processed with MiXCR and VDJtools. To correct CD4 versus CD8 sorting errors, sequences present in both subsets at a frequency ratio below 5:1 were removed. CDR3 nucleotide sequences shared between donor and recipient were removed because their origin could not be assigned. To be classed as alloreactive, a clone needed at least 2-fold expansion over unstimulated cells and a minimum CFSE-low frequency of 0.002% (template counts) or 0.001% (read counts). A clone was considered mappable if detected in the sequenced pre-transplant spleen, lymph node, or MLR CFSE-low populations of the donor or recipient. Cumulative frequency of alloreactive clones was calculated as a percentage of all sequences weighted by copy number. The table comes from immuneACCESS by way of TCRdb, which keeps in-frame sequences with V and J called. Part of the clones is missing from these tables; in studies checked, under half for an unresolved V gene and the rest for unknown reasons. That table is the source of V, J and clone size, and D and trimming were worked out from the DNA. This sample is represented by about 73,000 clones; around 90% of them were singletons. Around 4% of the sample lies in the top ten.

The germline V gene sets CDR1 to SGHDN and CDR2 to FVKESK. Between the V and J ends, shortened by 1 base and 14 bases respectively, the junction contains 15 bases. Taken from cysteine to phenylalanine, the CDR3 has 13 residues. The only DNA kept is the CDR3, 39 bases in frame from the first base. The time point label of this sample denotes: cells obtained before transplantation from donor or recipient. CD3+CD4+ and CD3+CD8+ populations were FACS-sorted from unstimulated pre-transplant donor and recipient cells taken from spleen or lymph nodes. Note on this clone: Its target antigen remains unknown. No much larger clonotype is one base removed from it; base qualities were not supplied.

This sequence was found in a human donor who was the organ donor for an intestinal transplant. The chain links TRBV14 with TRBJ1-5, with TRBD1 perhaps the D gene, on 5 matching bases. The starting material was unstimulated CD8+ T cells sorted from spleen or lymph node cells, obtained before transplant. The sequenced DNA: TGTGCCAGCAGCCAAGGTCACAGGAGCTCGGAGCATTTT. The encoded protein is CASSQGHRSSEHF. Supplemented by the reference TRBV14 and TRBJ1-5 proteins around the CDR3, the complete variable domain is EAGVTQFPSHSVIEKGQTVTLRCDPISGHDNLYWYRRVMGKEIKFLLHFVKESKQDESGMPNNRFLAERTGGTYSTLKVQPAELEDSGVYFCASSQGHRSSEHFGDGTRLSIL.